A selection of T cell receptor beta chains follows, all from one sample in a study of T-cell reconstitution after alpha-beta-depleted transplantation in children. TCRdb called the PCR reads again in MiXCR, with one record for every CDR3 protein. The sample consists of roughly 500,000 distinct CDR3 sequences, roughly 18% of them appearing once. The specimen comprised PBMCs from the stem cell graft donor, sampled from the stem cell graft. Every receptor here comes from a human donor who donated a stem cell graft to a child with acute lymphoblastic leukemia. The CDR3 runs from the conserved cysteine through the conserved F or W. D genes are given only for firm matches. Size is stated for part of the rows, as once, few or many counts, or as a class when the clone is expanded.

CDR3 protein	CDR3 DNA	CDR3 length	D gene	V gene	J gene	clone size
CASSLEEVTDTQYF	TGCGCCAGCAGCTTGGAAGAGGTTACAGATACGCAGTATTTT	14	NA	TRBV5-1	TRBJ2-3	NA
CASSYSWTSVQETQYF	TGTGCCAGCAGTTACTCTTGGACTAGCGTACAAGAGACCCAGTACTTC	16	TRBD2	TRBV6-5	TRBJ2-5	few
CATGLTSGTNYEQYF	TGTGCCACGGGCTTAACTAGCGGGACCAACTACGAGCAGTACTTC	15	TRBD2	TRBV10-3	TRBJ2-7	NA
CASSTRTGGITDTQYF	TGTGCCAGCAGCACCCGGACAGGGGGCATCACAGATACGCAGTATTTT	16	TRBD1	TRBV9	TRBJ2-3	NA
CASGFGLEQYF	TGTGCCAGCGGGTTCGGCCTCGAGCAGTACTTC	11	NA	TRBV27	TRBJ2-7	few
CASSRASAEQYF	TGTGCCAGCAGCCGGGCGTCCGCCGAGCAGTACTTC	12	NA	TRBV6-2/TRBV6-3	TRBJ2-7	NA
CASSLMGGETQYF	TGCGCCAGCAGCTTAATGGGGGGAGAGACCCAGTACTTC	13	NA	TRBV7-3	TRBJ2-5	few
CASSPRTGGRGPQHF	TGTGCCAGCTCACCACGGACAGGGGGCCGGGGGCCCCAGCATTTT	15	TRBD1	TRBV18	TRBJ1-5	few
CASLDDRNTEAFF	TGTGCCAGCCTCGATGACAGAAACACTGAAGCTTTCTTT	13	NA	TRBV2	TRBJ1-1	NA
CASSVTGGANEQFF	TGTGCCAGCAGCGTGACGGGAGGAGCCAATGAGCAGTTCTTC	14	TRBD2	TRBV9	TRBJ2-1	few
CASSSRGGVEETQYF	TGTGCCAGCAGTTCCCGGGGAGGGGTGGAGGAGACCCAGTACTTC	15	TRBD2	TRBV25-1	TRBJ2-5	NA
CSVPRVGGLGYNEQFF	TGCAGCGTCCCCAGAGTCGGCGGGTTGGGGTACAATGAGCAGTTCTTC	16	NA	TRBV29-1	TRBJ2-1	NA
CASSSGTGRNTEAFF	TGTGCCAGCAGTTCCGGGACAGGGAGAAACACTGAAGCTTTCTTT	15	TRBD1	TRBV12-3/TRBV12-4	TRBJ1-1	NA
CSVEDAEAEPARRETQYF	TGCAGCGTTGAAGATGCTGAGGCCGAACCCGCCCGAAGAGAGACCCAGTACTTC	18	NA	TRBV29-1	TRBJ2-5	NA
CASSYKTVSSYEQYF	TGTGCCAGCAGTTACAAGACAGTGAGCTCCTACGAGCAGTACTTC	15	NA	TRBV6-5	TRBJ2-7	few
CASSSALAGGPNTGELFF	TGCGCCAGCAGTTCCGCCCTAGCGGGAGGGCCCAACACCGGGGAGCTGTTTTTT	18	TRBD2	TRBV5-1	TRBJ2-2	NA
CASSTIRGLGSPLHF	TGTGCCAGCAGCACCATAAGGGGCTTAGGTTCACCCCTCCACTTT	15	NA	TRBV12-3/TRBV12-4	TRBJ1-6	NA
CSVVSQPRYNEQFF	TGCAGCGTTGTCTCCCAACCTCGTTACAATGAGCAGTTCTTC	14	NA	TRBV29-1	TRBJ2-1	few
CASSVHQGDQPQHF	TGTGCCAGCAGCGTACACCAAGGGGATCAGCCCCAGCATTTT	14	NA	TRBV7-9	TRBJ1-5	NA
CASSPLPGDTQYF	TGTGCCAGCAGTCCGCTACCTGGGGATACGCAGTATTTT	13	NA	TRBV7-8	TRBJ2-3	NA
CASSLGIRQAFSYEQYF	TGTGCCAGCAGCTTAGGGATAAGACAGGCATTCTCCTACGAGCAGTACTTC	17	NA	TRBV7-8	TRBJ2-7	few
CASSVYFGTGGRNEQFF	TGTGCCAGCAGCGTATACTTCGGGACAGGGGGCAGGAATGAGCAGTTCTTC	17	TRBD1	TRBV9	TRBJ2-1	NA
CSALPAGTGTQYF	TGCAGTGCCCTCCCGGCAGGGACCGGGACCCAGTACTTC	13	NA	TRBV20-1	TRBJ2-5	NA
CASSRTTSPTDTQYF	TGTGCCAGCAGCCGTACGACTAGCCCCACAGATACGCAGTATTTT	15	TRBD2	TRBV7-6	TRBJ2-3	NA
CSANLVQASYEQYF	TGCAGTGCTAACTTAGTTCAGGCCTCCTACGAGCAGTACTTC	14	NA	TRBV20-1	TRBJ2-7	few
CASSRSQGDNEKLFF	TGTGCCAGCAGCCGCTCGCAGGGAGATAATGAAAAACTGTTTTTT	15	NA	TRBV7-9	TRBJ1-4	NA
CASSARGSAYEQYF	TGTGCCAGCAGCGCCCGGGGTAGTGCCTACGAGCAGTACTTC	14	NA	TRBV27	TRBJ2-7	few
CASSLQVGRGTTGELFF	TGCGCCAGCAGCCTTCAAGTGGGCAGGGGAACAACCGGGGAGCTGTTTTTT	17	NA	TRBV5-1	TRBJ2-2	few
CASSEKAEPYNEQFF	TGTGCCAGCAGTGAAAAGGCTGAGCCCTACAATGAGCAGTTCTTC	15	NA	TRBV6-1	TRBJ2-1	NA
CSARVWGEYYEQYF	TGCAGTGCTAGAGTGTGGGGGGAGTACTACGAGCAGTACTTC	14	NA	TRBV20-1	TRBJ2-7	NA
CASSQYRGLRTDTQYF	TGTGCCAGCAGCCAGTACCGGGGACTCCGCACAGATACGCAGTATTTT	16	NA	TRBV27	TRBJ2-3	NA
CASSEARGGDYNEQFF	TGCGCCAGCAGCGAGGCCAGGGGTGGCGATTACAATGAGCAGTTCTTC	16	NA	TRBV4-1	TRBJ2-1	few
CASSQWGGANVLTF	TGTGCCAGCAGCCAGTGGGGGGGGGCCAACGTCCTGACTTTC	14	NA	TRBV7-3	TRBJ2-6	NA
CASSPYTGAADTQYF	TGCGCCAGCAGCCCGTACACAGGGGCCGCAGATACGCAGTATTTT	15	TRBD1	TRBV5-1	TRBJ2-3	few
CASSPRFGGQREQYF	TGTGCCAGCAGTCCCCGTTTCGGCGGTCAGAGGGAGCAGTACTTC	15	NA	TRBV4-2	TRBJ2-7	NA
CSVDEGKSGEQYF	TGCAGCGTTGATGAGGGGAAAAGCGGCGAGCAGTACTTC	13	NA	TRBV29-1	TRBJ2-7	once
CASKPGFGDTQYF	TGTGCCAGCAAACCGGGGTTTGGAGATACGCAGTATTTT	13	NA	TRBV27	TRBJ2-3	few
CASRDLGSHTPKLFF	TGTGCCAGCAGAGACCTAGGGAGTCACACACCCAAGCTGTTTTTT	15	NA	TRBV11-1	TRBJ2-2	NA